Following are 12 T cell receptor beta chains from one sample sequenced in a study of T cell clones after liver transplantation. The method was immunoSEQ multiplex PCR; TCRdb's version includes in-frame clones alone and lacks a portion of them. The sample includes 20,000 to 25,000 clones, 78% of them seen just once. The specimen comprised CD8+ T cells from blood, sampled approximately 54 months after liver transplant. The receptors here all came from a human patient who received a liver transplant. Some T cells could come from the graft donor.

The chain is built from TRBV14 and TRBJ1-1; D is perhaps TRBD1 (5 bases). V was shortened by 0 bases and J by 3 bases, with 11 bases between the two germline ends. Germline assignment: CDR1 SGHDN and CDR2 FVKESK. This CDR3 spans 15 amino acids. The CDR3, as DNA: TGTGCCAGCAGCCAAGATCTGGGGGGATACACTGAAGCTTTCTTT. Its translation: CASSQDLGGYTEAFF.

This clone was found a few times. V gene TRBV6-1 combines with J gene TRBJ1-6; possible D gene TRBD1, 6 bases. Trimming pared 4 bases from V and 9 bases from J, leaving 19 bases between. The CDR3 runs 16 residues. Germline values: CDR1 MNHNS, CDR2 SASEGT. The CDR3 bases are TGTGCCAGCAGTGTCCTAAGCCAGGGGAAGGGTTCACCCCTCCACTTT. Encoded protein: CASSVLSQGKGSPLHF.

As DNA, the CDR3 is TGCGCCAGCAGCACCCGGACAGGACCACGAACCGGGGAGCTGTTTTTT. It yields the protein CASSTRTGPRTGELFF. The gene calls are TRBV4-1 and TRBJ2-2; 7 bases match TRBD1. Trimming removed 5 bases from V and 5 bases from J; junction bases left unmatched: 11. Looked up from germline, CDR1 is MGHRA and CDR2 is YSYEKL. CDR3 size: 16 residues.

The chain's CDR3 is CASVKRQGIAKNIQYF. The CDR3 region has the DNA TGTGCCAGCGTAAAGCGACAGGGAATAGCCAAAAACATTCAGTACTTC. The chain combines TRBV28 with TRBJ2-4, with 7 nucleotides matching TRBD1. The germline CDR1 and CDR2 sequences are MDHEN and SYDVKM. The junction had 10 bases not matched to a gene; V was cut back by 8 bases and J by 0 bases. CDR3 length: 16 amino acids. The full variable domain, completed using reference TRBV28 and TRBJ2-4, is DVKVTQSSRYLVKRTGEKVFLECVQDMDHENMFWYRQDPGLGLRLIYFSYDVKMKEKGDIPEGYSVSREKKERFSLILESASTNQTSMYLCASVKRQGIAKNIQYFGAGTRLSVL.

The chain employs TRBV19 and TRBJ1-1, with 8 bases identical to TRBD1. This CDR3 has 17 residues. CDR1 and CDR2 (germline): LNHDA, SQIVND (reference sequence). Germline trimming cut 4 bases from V and 3 bases from J; bases unmatched to any gene: 13. The CDR3 protein is CASSTGQGRLEYTEAFF. The CDR3 coding sequence is TGTGCCAGTAGTACTGGACAGGGCAGGCTGGAGTACACTGAAGCTTTCTTT.

This clone was seen more than once but under ten times. The rearrangement links TRBV25-1 to TRBJ2-5, with D possibly TRBD1 on 5 matching bases. CDR1 and CDR2 from the germline V gene are MGHDK and SYGVNS. The CDR3 covers 12 residues. V shed 1 base and J shed 5 bases, with 5 bases lying between them. CDR3 DNA sequence: TGTGCCAGCAGTGAATGGGGCGAGACCCAGTACTTC. Its translation: CASSEWGETQYF.

V gene TRBV27 combines with J gene TRBJ2-3, with TRBD2 matching 9 bases. The CDR3 runs 14 residues. V lost 6 bases and J lost 1; bases outside the gene matches: 2. Germline loops: CDR1 MNHEY, CDR2 SMNVEV (reference sequence). CDR3 sequence reads: CASRIAGGTDTQYF. CDR3 coding DNA: TGTGCCAGCAGGATAGCGGGGGGCACAGATACGCAGTATTTT.

Concerning this clone itself: The junction does not match germline at one end; this may be a read error. The chain joins TRBV7-9 to TRBJ1-4; D gene unclear. This CDR3 region has 16 residues. Germline V gene sequence: CDR1 SEHNR, CDR2 FQNEAQ (reference sequence). CDR3 region: CASSSKEDPSNEKLFF. CDR3 bases: TGTGCCAGCAGCAGCAAAGAAGACCCATCTAATGAGAAACTGTTTTTT.

The V call is TRBV11-2, the J call TRBJ1-1; TRBD1 is a possible D gene (6 bases). Germline assignment: CDR1 SGHAT and CDR2 FQNNGV. This CDR3 comprises 16 residues. V was clipped by 2 bases and J by 0 bases, with 13 bases between them. CDR3 nucleotides: TGTGCCAGCAGCTTAATGTCAGGGGCGCTGAACACTGAAGCTTTCTTT. Amino acid sequence: CASSLMSGALNTEAFF.

The chain uses TRBV5-6 and TRBJ1-4; 7 bases are shared with TRBD1. The junction had 7 bases not matched to a gene; V was cut back by 4 bases and J by 7 bases. The length of the CDR3 is 14 residues. Looked up from germline, CDR1 is SGHDT and CDR2 is YYEEEE. CDR3 in amino acids: CASSDGTAGEKLFF. DNA of the CDR3: TGTGCCAGCAGCGATGGGACAGCCGGTGAAAAACTGTTTTTT.

The chain links TRBV5-4 to TRBJ2-1, with 7 bases lining up with TRBD1. With 4 bases clipped from V and 5 bases from J, the junction kept 6 bases outside the gene matches. CDR1 is SGHNT, CDR2 YYREEE, per germline (reference sequence). CDR3 length: 14 amino acids. The CDR3 loop reads CASSQTTGDNEQFF. As DNA, the CDR3 is TGTGCCAGCAGCCAAACAACAGGGGACAATGAGCAGTTCTTC.

The rearrangement joins TRBV27 to TRBJ2-3, with no clear D. The germline V gene has CDR1 MNHEY and CDR2 SMNVEV (reference sequence). This CDR3 has 15 amino acids. Trimming removed 5 bases at V and 2 bases at J, with 14 bases between. The CDR3 region has the DNA TGTGCCAGCAGTCCCGCCCTGACCAACACAGATACGCAGTATTTT. It is translated as CASSPALTNTDTQYF.